What follows are 6 T cell receptor beta chains derived from one specimen sequenced in a study of response to subunit inactivated influenza vaccine (dated by TCRdb to the late 2010s). Libraries came from RT-PCR. For sequencing, an Illumina HiSeq 2500 was employed. TCRdb applied fastp at Q25 and MiXCR to the public reads, then kept only in-frame beta chains. Entries are consolidated by CDR3 protein sequence, retaining the most common genes and DNA. The sample table records hundreds of thousands of distinct CDR3 sequences; over 9% of these occur just once. About 10% of the sample belongs to the ten largest clones. A further study also used this sample, focusing on T cells expressing NK-cell markers. Per that second paper: 5'RACE template switching, by which a universal primer site and unique molecular identifiers were added, was used to make TCR beta cDNA libraries.

Specimen: PBMCs from blood, collected on the day of vaccination. These receptors all stem from a man aged 50-59 years who received an inactivated influenza vaccine. Donor details come from another sample of the same person, matched by shared clones.

This clonotype was observed a few times. The chain employs TRBV2 and TRBJ2-5, with TRBD1 matching 8 bases. V shed 1 base, J shed 2 bases, and the junction held 3 bases outside the gene matches. The CDR3 sequence is 15 residues long. Germline CDR1 and CDR2: SNHLY and FYNNEI. In DNA, the CDR3 is TGTGCCAGCAGTGAAGACAGGGGGAGACAAGAGACCCAGTACTTC. Protein product: CASSEDRGRQETQYF.

This clonotype has at least ten counts. This chain joins TRBV4-1 and TRBJ2-7, with D possibly TRBD1 on 5 matching bases. This CDR3 has 13 amino acids. Germline V gives CDR1 MGHRA, CDR2 YSYEKL. The germline V and J ends were trimmed by 2 bases and 0 bases, with 5 bases remaining between them. CDR3 residues: CASSQRGSYEQYF. The DNA of the CDR3 is TGCGCCAGCAGCCAAAGGGGCTCCTACGAGCAGTACTTC.

This clonotype was seen ten or more times. This chain joins TRBV12-3 or TRBV12-4 and TRBJ2-1, with no clear D. V was shortened by 3 bases and J by 7 bases, with 10 bases between the two germline ends. The CDR3 totals 13 residues. CDR3 in DNA: TGTGCCAGCAGTTTGAGGTTGGTAAATGAGCAGTTCTTC. It is translated as CASSLRLVNEQFF.

The chain couples TRBV12-3 or TRBV12-4 to TRBJ2-7, with D perhaps given as TRBD1 or TRBD2 (5 bases each). CDR3 length: 16 residues. The ends were cut back, 4 bases at V and 2 bases at J, with 18 bases in the middle. The CDR3 loop reads CASSYSTRDGPYEQYF. CDR3 in DNA: TGTGCCAGCAGTTACTCCACCCGGGACGGCCCCTACGAGCAGTACTTC.

This clonotype has only one observation. The chain combines TRBV18 with TRBJ2-7; no reliable D call. Germline V gives CDR1 KGHSH, CDR2 LQKENI. This CDR3 spans 14 amino acids. Trimming left V 0 bases short and J 3 bases short, with 9 bases between. The CDR3 sequence: CASSPPTAFYEQYF. The CDR3 nucleotides read TGTGCCAGCTCACCACCGACGGCCTTCTACGAGCAGTACTTC.

The table lists this clonotype with a few counts. This chain connects TRBV5-1 to TRBJ2-1; 11 nucleotides match TRBD2. The CDR3 covers 16 residues. Germline loops: CDR1 SGHRS, CDR2 YFSETQ. Trimming at V came to 0 bases and at J to 4 bases, leaving 3 bases not matched to a gene. CDR3 coding DNA: TGCGCCAGCAGCTTGGATACTAGCGGGGGTTACAATGAGCAGTTCTTC. Translated, it gives CASSLDTSGGYNEQFF.